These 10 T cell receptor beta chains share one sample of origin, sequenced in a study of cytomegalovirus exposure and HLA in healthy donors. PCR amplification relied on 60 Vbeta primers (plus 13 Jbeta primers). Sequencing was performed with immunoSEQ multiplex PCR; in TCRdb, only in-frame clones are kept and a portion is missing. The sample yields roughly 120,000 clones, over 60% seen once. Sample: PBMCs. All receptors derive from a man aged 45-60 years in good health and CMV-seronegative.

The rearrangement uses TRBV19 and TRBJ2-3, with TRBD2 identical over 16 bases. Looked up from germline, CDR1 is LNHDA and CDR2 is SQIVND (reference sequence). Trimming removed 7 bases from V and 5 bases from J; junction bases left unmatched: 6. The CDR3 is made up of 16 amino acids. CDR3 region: CASTPGTSGGVDTQYF. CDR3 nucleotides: TGTGCCAGTACCCCCGGGACTAGCGGGGGGGTAGATACGCAGTATTTT.

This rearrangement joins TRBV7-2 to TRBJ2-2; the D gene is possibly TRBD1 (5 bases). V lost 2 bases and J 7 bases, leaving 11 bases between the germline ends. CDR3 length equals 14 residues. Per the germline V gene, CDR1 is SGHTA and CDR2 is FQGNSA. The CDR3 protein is CASSLSGMVGELFF. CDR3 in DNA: TGTGCCAGCAGCTTATCAGGGATGGTCGGGGAGCTGTTTTTT.

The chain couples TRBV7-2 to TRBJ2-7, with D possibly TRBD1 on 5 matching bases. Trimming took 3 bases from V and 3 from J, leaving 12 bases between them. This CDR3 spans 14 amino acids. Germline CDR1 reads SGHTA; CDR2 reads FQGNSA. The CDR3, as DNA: TGTGCCAGCAGCTTGCTTTACAGGAACTACGAGCAGTACTTC. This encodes CASSLLYRNYEQYF.

CDR3 sequence reads: CATSPQGQGDYGYTF. Here the CDR3 DNA reads TGTGCCACCAGCCCCCAGGGGCAGGGTGACTATGGCTACACCTTC. The V gene is TRBV15, the J gene TRBJ1-2; possible D gene TRBD1, 6 bases. Germline CDR1 and CDR2: LNHNV and YYDKDF (reference sequence). V was shortened by 5 bases and J by 3 bases, with 16 bases between the two germline ends. This CDR3 has 15 amino acids. Complete variable domain (other parts from reference TRBV15 and TRBJ1-2): DAMVIQNPRYQVTQFGKPVTLSCSQTLNHNVMYWYQQKSSQAPKLLFHYYDKDFNNEADTPDNFQSRRPNTSFCFLDIRSPGLGDTAMYLCATSPQGQGDYGYTFGSGTRLTVV.

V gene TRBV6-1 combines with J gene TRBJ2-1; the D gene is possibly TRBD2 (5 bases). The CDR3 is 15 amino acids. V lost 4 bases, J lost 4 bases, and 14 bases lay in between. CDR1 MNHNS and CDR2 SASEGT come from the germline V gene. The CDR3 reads CASSGTSVLYNEQFF. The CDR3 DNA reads TGTGCCAGCAGTGGTACTAGTGTGCTATACAATGAGCAGTTCTTC.

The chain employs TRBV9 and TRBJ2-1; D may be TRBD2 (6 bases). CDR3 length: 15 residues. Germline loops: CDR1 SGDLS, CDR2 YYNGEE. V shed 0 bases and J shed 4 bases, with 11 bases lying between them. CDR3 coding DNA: TGTGCCAGCAGCGTAGGAGCGGGTAATTACAATGAGCAGTTCTTC. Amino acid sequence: CASSVGAGNYNEQFF.

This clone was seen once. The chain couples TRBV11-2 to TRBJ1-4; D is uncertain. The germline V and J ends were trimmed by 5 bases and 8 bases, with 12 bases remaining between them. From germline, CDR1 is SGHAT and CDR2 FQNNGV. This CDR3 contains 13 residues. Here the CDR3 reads CASSLNAREKLFF. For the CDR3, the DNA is TGTGCCAGCAGCCTGAACGCGCGCGAAAAACTGTTTTTT.

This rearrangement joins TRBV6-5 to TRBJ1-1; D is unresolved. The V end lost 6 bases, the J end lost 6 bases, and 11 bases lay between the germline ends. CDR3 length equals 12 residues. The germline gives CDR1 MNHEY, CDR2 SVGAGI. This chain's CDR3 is CASRLNGAEAFF. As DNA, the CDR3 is TGTGCCAGCAGGCTAAACGGGGCTGAAGCTTTCTTT.

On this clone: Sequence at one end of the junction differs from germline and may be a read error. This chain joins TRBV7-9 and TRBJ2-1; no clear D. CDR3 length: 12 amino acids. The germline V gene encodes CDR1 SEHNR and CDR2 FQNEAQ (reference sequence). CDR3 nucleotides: TGTTCCAGCAGCTTAGTCCCACCGACTCTGTTCTTC. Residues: CSSSLVPPTLFF.

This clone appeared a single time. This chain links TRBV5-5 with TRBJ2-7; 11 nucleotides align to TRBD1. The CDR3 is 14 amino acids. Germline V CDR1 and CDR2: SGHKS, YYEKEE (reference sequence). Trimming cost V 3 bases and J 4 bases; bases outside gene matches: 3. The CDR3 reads CASSWTGGVYEQYF. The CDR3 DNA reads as TGTGCCAGCAGCTGGACAGGGGGCGTTTACGAGCAGTACTTC.